This T cell receptor (beta chain) was found in a study of T-cell reconstitution after alpha-beta-depleted transplantation in children. This clonotype showed up many times. The CDR3 is made up of 15 amino acids. V was pared by 1 base and J by 7 bases, with 6 bases of the junction left unmatched. Germline-derived CDR1 and CDR2 are LGHNA and YSLEER. Construction of the TCRbeta library involved unique molecular identifiers. TCRdb re-analysed the PCR reads in MiXCR, keeping a single row per CDR3 protein. Of 350,000 to 400,000 distinct CDR3 sequences in the sample, roughly 13% were seen once. The receptor was derived from a human donor who donated a stem cell graft to a child with Fanconi anemia. The source material was PBMCs, sampled from the stem cell graft. The chain couples TRBV4-3 to TRBJ2-4, with 8 bases that match TRBD1. In DNA, the CDR3 is TGCGCCAGCAGCCAAGGGTGGGGACAGGCGAACATTCAGTACTTC. This gives the protein CASSQGWGQANIQYF.